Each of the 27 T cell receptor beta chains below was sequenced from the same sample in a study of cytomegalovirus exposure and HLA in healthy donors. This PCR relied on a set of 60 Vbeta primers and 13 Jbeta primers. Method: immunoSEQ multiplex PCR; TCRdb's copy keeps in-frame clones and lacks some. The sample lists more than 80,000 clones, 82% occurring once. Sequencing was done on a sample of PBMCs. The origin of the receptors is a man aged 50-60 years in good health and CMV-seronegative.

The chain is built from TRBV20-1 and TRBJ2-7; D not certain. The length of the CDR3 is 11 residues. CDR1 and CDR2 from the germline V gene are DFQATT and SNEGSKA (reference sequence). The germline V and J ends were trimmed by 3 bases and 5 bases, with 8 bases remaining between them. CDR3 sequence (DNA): TGCAGTGCTAGGGCTCTGGACGAGCAGTACTTC. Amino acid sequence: CSARALDEQYF.

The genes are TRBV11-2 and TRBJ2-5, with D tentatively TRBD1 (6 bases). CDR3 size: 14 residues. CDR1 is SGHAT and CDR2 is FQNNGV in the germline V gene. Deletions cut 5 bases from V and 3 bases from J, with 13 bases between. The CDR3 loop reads CASSHRDTEETQYF. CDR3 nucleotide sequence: TGTGCCAGCAGCCACCGGGACACAGAAGAGACCCAGTACTTC.

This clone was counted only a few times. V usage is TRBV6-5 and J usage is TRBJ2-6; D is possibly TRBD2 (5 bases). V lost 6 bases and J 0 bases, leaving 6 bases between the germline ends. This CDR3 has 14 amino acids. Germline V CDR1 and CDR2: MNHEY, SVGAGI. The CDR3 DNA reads TGTGCCAGCAGACGGGACTCTGGGGCCAACGTCCTGACTTTC. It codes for CASRRDSGANVLTF.

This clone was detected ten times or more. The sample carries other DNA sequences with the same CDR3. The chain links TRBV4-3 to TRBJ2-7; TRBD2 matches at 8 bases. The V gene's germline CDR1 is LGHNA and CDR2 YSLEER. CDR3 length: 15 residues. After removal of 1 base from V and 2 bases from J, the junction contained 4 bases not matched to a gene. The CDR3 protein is CASSQGVAGTYEQYF. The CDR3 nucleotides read TGCGCCAGCAGCCAAGGAGTAGCGGGGACCTACGAGCAGTACTTC.

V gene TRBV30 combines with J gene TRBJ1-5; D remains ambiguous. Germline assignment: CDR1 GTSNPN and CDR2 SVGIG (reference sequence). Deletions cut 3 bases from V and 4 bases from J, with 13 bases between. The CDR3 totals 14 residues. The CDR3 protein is CAWSFREPNQPQHF. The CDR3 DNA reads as TGTGCCTGGAGCTTCCGGGAGCCAAATCAGCCCCAGCATTTT.

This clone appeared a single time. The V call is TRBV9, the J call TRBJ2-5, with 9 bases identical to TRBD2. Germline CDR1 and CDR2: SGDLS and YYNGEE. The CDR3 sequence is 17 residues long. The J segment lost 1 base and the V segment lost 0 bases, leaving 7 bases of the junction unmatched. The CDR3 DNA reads TGTGCCAGCAGCGTAGGAGCTAGCGGGGCTTCCCAAGAGACCCAGTACTTC. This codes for CASSVGASGASQETQYF.

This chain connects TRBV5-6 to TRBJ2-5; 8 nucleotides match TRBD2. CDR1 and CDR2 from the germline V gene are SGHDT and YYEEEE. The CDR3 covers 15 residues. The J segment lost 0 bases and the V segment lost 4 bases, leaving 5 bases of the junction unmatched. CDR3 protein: CASSPGGPDQETQYF. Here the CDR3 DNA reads TGTGCCAGCAGCCCGGGGGGGCCGGACCAAGAGACCCAGTACTTC.

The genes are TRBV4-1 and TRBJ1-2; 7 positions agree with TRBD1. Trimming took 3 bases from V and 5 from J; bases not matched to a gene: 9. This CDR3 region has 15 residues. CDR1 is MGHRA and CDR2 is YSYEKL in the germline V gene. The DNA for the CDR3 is TGCGCCAGCAGCCAGACAGGGACCCCGGGGTATGGCTACACCTTC. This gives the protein CASSQTGTPGYGYTF.

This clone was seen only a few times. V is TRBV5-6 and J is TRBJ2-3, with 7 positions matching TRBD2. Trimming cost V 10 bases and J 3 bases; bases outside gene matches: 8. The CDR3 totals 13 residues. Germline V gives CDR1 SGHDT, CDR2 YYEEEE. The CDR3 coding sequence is TGTGCCGGAGAGCGGGGAGGGACAGATACGCAGTATTTT. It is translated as CAGERGGTDTQYF.

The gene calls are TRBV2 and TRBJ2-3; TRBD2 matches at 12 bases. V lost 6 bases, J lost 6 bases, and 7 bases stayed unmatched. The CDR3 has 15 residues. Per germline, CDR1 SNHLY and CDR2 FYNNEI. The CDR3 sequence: CASRLLAGGTDTQYF. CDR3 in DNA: TGTGCCAGCAGGCTTCTAGCGGGGGGGACGGATACGCAGTATTTT.

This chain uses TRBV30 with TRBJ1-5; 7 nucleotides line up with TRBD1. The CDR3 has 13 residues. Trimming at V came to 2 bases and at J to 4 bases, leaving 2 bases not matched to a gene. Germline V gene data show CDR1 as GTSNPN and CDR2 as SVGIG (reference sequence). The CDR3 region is CAWSRQGNQPQHF. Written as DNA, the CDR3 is TGTGCCTGGAGTCGACAGGGTAATCAGCCCCAGCATTTT.

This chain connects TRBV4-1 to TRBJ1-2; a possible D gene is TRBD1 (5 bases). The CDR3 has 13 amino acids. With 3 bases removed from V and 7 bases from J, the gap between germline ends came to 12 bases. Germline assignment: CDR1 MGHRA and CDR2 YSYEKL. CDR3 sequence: CASSHSTVPGYTF. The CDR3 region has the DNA TGCGCCAGCAGCCACTCGACAGTCCCTGGCTACACCTTC.

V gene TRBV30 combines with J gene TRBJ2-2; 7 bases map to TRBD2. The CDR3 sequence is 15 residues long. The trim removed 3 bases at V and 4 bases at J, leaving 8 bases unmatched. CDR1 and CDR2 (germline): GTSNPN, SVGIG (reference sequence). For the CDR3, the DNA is TGTGCCTGGAGGGGCCTAGCGGACTCCACCGGGGAGCTGTTTTTT. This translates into CAWRGLADSTGELFF.

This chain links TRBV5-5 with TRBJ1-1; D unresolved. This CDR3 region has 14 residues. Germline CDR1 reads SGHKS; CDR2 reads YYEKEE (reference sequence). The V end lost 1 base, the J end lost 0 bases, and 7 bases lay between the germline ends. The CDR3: CASSLQRMNTEAFF. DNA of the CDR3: TGTGCCAGCAGCTTGCAGCGCATGAACACTGAAGCTTTCTTT.

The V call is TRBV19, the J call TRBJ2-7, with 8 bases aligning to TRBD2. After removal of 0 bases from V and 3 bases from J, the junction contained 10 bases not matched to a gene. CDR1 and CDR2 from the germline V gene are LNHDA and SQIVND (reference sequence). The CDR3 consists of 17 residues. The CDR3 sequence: CASSIDPGGEPHYEQYF. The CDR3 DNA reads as TGTGCCAGTAGTATAGACCCCGGGGGGGAACCTCACTACGAGCAGTACTTC.

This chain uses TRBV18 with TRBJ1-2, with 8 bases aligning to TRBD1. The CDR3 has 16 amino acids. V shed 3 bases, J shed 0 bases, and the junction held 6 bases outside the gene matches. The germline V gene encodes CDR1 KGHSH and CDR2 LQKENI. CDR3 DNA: TGTGCCAGCTCACCTATTCAGGGGGCGTCTAACTATGGCTACACCTTC. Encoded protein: CASSPIQGASNYGYTF.

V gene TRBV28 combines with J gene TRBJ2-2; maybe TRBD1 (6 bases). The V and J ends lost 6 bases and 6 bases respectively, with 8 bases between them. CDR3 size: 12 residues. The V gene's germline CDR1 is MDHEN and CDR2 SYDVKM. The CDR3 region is CASRGGPGELFF. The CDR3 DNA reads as TGTGCCAGCAGAGGGGGTCCCGGGGAGCTGTTTTTT.

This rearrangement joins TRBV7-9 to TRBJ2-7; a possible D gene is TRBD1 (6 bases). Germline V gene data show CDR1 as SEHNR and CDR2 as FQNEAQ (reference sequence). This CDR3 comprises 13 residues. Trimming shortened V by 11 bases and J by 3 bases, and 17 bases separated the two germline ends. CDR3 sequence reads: CACGQLENYEQYF. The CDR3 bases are TGTGCCTGCGGACAGTTGGAAAACTACGAGCAGTACTTC.

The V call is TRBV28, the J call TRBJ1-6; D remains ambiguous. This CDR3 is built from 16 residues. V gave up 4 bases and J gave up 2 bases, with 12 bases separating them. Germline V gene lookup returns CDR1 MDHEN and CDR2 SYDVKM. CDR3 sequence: CASSSLQYPYNSPLHF. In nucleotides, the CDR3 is TGTGCCAGCAGTTCCCTCCAGTACCCCTATAATTCACCCCTCCACTTT.

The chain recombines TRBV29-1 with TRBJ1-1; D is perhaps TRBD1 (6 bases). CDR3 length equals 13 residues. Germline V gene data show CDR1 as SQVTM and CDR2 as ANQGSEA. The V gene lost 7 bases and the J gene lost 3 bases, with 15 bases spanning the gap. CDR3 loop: CSAPGGQYTEAFF. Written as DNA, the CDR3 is TGCAGCGCCCCCGGCGGACAGTACACTGAAGCTTTCTTT.

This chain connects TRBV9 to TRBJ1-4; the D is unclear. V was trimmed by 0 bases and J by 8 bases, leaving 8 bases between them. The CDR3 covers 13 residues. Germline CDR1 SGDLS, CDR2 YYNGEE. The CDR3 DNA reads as TGTGCCAGCAGCGTAGCGGGAGGAGAAAAACTGTTTTTT. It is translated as CASSVAGGEKLFF.

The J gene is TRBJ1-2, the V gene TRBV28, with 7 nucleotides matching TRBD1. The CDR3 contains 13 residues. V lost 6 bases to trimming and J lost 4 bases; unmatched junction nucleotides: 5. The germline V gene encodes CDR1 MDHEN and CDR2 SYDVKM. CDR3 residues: CASRGGSFYGYTF. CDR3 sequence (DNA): TGTGCCAGCAGAGGGGGCTCCTTCTATGGCTACACCTTC.

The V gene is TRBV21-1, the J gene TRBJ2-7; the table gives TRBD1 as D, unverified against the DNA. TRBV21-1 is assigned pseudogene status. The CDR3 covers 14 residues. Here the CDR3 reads CASSSRDRVNEQYF. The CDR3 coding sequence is TGTGCCAGCAGCTCGCGGGACAGGGTGAACGAGCAGTACTTC.

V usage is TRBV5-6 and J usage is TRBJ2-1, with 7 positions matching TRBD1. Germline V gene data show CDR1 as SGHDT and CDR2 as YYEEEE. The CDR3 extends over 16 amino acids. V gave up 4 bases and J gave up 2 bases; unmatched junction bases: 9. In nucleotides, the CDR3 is TGTGCCAGCAGCATCTACGACAGGGCGCCCTACAATGAGCAGTTCTTC. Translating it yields CASSIYDRAPYNEQFF.

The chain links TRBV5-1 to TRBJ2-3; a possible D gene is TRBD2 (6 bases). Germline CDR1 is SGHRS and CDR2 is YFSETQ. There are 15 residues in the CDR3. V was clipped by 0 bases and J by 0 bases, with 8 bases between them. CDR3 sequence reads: CASSLGGTSTDTQYF. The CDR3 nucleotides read TGCGCCAGCAGCTTGGGCGGGACTAGCACAGATACGCAGTATTTT.

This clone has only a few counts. The CDR3 spells CAWTLRGGWDTGELFF. CDR3 bases: TGTGCCTGGACCCTCCGCGGGGGTTGGGACACCGGGGAGCTGTTTTTT. V is TRBV30 and J is TRBJ2-2, with 7 bases fitting TRBD2. V shed 4 bases and J 3 bases; nucleotides not matched to a gene: 11. The CDR3 is 16 amino acids. Germline CDR1 and CDR2: GTSNPN and SVGIG (reference sequence).

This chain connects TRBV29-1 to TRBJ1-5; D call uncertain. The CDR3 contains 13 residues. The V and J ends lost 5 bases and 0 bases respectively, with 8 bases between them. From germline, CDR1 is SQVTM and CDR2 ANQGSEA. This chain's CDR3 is CSVQLYSNQPQHF. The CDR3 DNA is TGCAGCGTTCAACTTTATAGCAATCAGCCCCAGCATTTT.